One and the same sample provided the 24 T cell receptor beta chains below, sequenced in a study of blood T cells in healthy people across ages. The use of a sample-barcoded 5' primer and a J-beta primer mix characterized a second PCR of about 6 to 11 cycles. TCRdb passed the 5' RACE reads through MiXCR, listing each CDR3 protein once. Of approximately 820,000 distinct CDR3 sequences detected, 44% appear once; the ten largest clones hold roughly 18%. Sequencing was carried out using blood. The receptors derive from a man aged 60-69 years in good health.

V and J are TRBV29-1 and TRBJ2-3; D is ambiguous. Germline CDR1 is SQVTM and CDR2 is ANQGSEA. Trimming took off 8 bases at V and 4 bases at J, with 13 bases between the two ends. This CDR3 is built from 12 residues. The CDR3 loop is CSTLAAPDTQYF. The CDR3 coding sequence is TGCAGCACCCTGGCCGCCCCAGATACGCAGTATTTT.

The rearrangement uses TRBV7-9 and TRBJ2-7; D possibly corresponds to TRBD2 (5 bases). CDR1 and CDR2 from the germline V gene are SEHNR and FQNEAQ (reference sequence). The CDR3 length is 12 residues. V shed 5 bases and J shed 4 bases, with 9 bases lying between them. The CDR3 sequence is CASSQDFYEQYF. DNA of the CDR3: TGTGCCAGCAGCCAGGACTTTTACGAGCAGTACTTC.

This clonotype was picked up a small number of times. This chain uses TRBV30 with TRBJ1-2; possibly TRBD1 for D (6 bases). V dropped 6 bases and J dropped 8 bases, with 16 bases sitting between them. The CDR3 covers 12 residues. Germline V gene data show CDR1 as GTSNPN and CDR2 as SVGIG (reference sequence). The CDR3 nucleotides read TGTGCCTGCCACCCCGGGGGGCAGGGCTACACCTTC. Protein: CACHPGGQGYTF.

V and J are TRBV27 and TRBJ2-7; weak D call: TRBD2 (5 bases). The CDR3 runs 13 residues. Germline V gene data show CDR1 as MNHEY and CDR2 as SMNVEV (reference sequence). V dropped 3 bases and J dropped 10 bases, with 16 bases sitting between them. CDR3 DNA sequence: TGTGCCAGCAGTTTGACGCAGAAGAGGGCCCAGTACTTC. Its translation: CASSLTQKRAQYF.

CDR3 coding DNA: TGCAGCTCTCCTCGGGGGGTCGGTACAGATACGCAGTATTTT. Translated: CSSPRGVGTDTQYF. V gene TRBV20-1 combines with J gene TRBJ2-3; 7 bases fit TRBD2. The CDR3 has 14 residues. Germline-derived CDR1 and CDR2 are DFQATT and SNEGSKA (reference sequence).

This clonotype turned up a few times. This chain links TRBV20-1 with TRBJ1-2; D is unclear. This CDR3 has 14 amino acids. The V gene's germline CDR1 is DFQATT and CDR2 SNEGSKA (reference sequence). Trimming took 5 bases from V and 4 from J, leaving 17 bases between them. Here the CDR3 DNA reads TGCAGTGCTGTTCACCCCGACCAACTCTATGGCTACACCTTC. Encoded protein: CSAVHPDQLYGYTF.

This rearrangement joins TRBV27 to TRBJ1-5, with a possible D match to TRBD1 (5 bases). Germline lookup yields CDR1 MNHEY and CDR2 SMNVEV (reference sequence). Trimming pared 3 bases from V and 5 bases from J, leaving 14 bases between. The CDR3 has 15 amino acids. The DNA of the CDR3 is TGTGCCAGCAGTTTCGGGGGTGGCAATGATCAGCCCCAGCATTTT. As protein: CASSFGGGNDQPQHF.

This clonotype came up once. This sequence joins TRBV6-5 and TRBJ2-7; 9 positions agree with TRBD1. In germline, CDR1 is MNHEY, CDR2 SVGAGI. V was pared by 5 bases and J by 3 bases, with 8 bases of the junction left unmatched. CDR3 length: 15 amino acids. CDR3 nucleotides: TGTGCCAGCAGTCGCCAAGGGACAGGGATCTACGAGCAGTACTTC. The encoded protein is CASSRQGTGIYEQYF.

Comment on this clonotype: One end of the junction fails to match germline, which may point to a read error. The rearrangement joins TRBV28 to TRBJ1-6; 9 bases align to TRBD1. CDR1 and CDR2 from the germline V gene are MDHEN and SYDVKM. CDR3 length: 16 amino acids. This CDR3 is CASSRSPGQGNSPPHF. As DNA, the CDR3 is TGTGCCAGCAGTCGATCTCCGGGACAGGGAAATTCACCCCCCCACTTT.

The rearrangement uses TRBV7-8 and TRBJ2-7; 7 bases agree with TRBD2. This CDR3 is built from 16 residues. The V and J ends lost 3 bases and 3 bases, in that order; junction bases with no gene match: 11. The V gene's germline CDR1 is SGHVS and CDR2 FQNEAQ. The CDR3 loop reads CASSFGGLYKSYEQYF. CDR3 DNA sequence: TGTGCCAGCAGCTTCGGGGGACTATATAAAAGCTACGAGCAGTACTTC.

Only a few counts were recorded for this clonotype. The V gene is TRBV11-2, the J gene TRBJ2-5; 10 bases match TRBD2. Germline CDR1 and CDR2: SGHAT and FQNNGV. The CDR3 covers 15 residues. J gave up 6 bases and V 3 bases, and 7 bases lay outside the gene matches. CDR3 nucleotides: TGTGCCAGCAGCTTCAAAACTAGCGGGGATCAGACCCAGTACTTC. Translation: CASSFKTSGDQTQYF. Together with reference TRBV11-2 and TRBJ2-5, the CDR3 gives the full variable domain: EAGVAQSPRYKIIEKRQSVAFWCNPISGHATLYWYQQILGQGPKLLIQFQNNGVVDDSQLPKDRFSAERLKGVDSTLKIQPAKLEDSAVYLCASSFKTSGDQTQYFGPGTRLLVL.

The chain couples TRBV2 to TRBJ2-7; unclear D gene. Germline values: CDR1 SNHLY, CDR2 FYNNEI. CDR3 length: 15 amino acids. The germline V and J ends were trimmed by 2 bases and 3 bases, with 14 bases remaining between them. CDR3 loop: CASSEPSDKSYEQYF. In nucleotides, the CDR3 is TGTGCCAGCAGTGAACCATCAGACAAAAGCTACGAGCAGTACTTC.

In DNA, the CDR3 is TGCAGCGTTAGCGCGGGGGGGCCTAGAACAGATACGCAGTATTTT. It is translated as CSVSAGGPRTDTQYF. The chain links TRBV29-1 to TRBJ2-3; 9 bases are shared with TRBD2. The junction had 9 bases not matched to a gene; V was cut back by 5 bases and J by 3 bases. Germline V gene sequence: CDR1 SQVTM, CDR2 ANQGSEA. This CDR3 contains 15 residues.

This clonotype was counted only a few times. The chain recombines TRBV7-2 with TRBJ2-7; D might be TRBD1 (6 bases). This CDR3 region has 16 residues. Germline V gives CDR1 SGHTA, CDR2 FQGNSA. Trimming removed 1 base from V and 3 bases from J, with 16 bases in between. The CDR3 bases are TGTGCCAGCAGCTTAGACTGGACGGGGACAAGCTACGAGCAGTACTTC. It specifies CASSLDWTGTSYEQYF.

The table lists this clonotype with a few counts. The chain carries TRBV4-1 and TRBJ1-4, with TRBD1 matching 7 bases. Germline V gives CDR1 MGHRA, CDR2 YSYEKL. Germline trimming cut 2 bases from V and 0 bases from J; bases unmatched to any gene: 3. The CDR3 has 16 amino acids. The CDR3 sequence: CASSQLRGATNEKLFF. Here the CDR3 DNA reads TGCGCCAGCAGCCAACTCAGGGGGGCAACTAATGAAAAACTGTTTTTT.

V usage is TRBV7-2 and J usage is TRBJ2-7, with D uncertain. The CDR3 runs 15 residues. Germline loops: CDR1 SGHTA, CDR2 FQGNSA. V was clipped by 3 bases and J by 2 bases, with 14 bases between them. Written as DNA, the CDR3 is TGTGCCAGCAGCTTTATCGATACGAACCCCTACGAGCAGTACTTC. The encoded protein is CASSFIDTNPYEQYF.

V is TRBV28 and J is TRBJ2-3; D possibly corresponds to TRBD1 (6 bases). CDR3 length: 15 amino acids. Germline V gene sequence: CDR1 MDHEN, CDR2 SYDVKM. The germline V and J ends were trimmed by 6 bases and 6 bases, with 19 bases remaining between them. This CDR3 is CASSKLQGPFDTQYF. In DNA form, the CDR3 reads TGTGCCAGCAGCAAACTACAGGGACCTTTTGATACGCAGTATTTT.

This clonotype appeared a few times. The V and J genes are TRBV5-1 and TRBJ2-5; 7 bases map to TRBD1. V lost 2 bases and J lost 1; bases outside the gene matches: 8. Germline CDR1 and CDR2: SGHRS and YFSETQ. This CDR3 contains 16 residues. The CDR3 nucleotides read TGCGCCAGCAGCTTAAGGGGGCGCGATCCCCAAGAGACCCAGTACTTC. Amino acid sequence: CASSLRGRDPQETQYF. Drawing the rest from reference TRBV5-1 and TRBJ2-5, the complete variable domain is KAGVTQTPRYLIKTRGQQVTLSCSPISGHRSVSWYQQTPGQGLQFLFEYFSETQRNKGNFPGRFSGRQFSNSRSEMNVSTLELGDSALYLCASSLRGRDPQETQYFGPGTRLLVL.

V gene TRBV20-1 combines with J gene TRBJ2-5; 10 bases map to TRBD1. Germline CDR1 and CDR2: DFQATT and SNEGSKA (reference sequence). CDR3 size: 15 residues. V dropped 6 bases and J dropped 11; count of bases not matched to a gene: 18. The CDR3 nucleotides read TGCAGTGCAAGAAGACAGGGGGCCTTTAAGAATGAGCAGTACTTC. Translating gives CSARRQGAFKNEQYF.

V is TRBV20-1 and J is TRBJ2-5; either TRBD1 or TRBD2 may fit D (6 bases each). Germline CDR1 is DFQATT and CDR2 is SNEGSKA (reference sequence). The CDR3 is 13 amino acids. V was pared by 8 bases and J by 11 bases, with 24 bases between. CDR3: CSTWGATSCRQYF. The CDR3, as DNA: TGCAGTACTTGGGGGGCCACGTCGTGTCGGCAGTACTTC.

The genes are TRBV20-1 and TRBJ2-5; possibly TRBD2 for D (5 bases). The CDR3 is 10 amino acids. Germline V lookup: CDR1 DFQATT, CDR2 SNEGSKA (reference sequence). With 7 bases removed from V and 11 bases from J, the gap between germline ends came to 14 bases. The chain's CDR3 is CSVPQAEQYF. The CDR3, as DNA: TGCAGTGTTCCCCAAGCGGAGCAGTACTTC.

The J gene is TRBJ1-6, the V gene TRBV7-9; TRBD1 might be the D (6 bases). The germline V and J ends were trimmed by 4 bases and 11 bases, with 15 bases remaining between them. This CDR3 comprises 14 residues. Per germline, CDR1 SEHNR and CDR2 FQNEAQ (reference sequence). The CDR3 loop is CASSSSGVQTPLHF. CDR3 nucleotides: TGTGCCAGCAGCTCCTCAGGGGTTCAGACACCCCTCCACTTT.

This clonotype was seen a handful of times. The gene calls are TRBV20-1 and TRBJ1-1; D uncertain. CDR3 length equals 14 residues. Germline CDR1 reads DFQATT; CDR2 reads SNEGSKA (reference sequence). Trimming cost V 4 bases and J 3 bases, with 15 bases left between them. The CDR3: CSATGRRVDTEAFF. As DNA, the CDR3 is TGCAGTGCTACAGGCCGCCGTGTAGACACTGAAGCTTTCTTT.

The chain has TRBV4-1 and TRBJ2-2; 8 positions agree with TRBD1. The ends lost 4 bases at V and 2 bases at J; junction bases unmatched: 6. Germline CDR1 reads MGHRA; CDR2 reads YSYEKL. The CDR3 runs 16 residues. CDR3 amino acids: CASSRWTGSNTGELFF. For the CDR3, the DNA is TGCGCCAGCAGCCGATGGACAGGGAGCAACACCGGGGAGCTGTTTTTT.